This TCR beta chain comes out of a study of spatial heterogeneity in lung cancer. Findings and limits, study-wide: Intratumoral expanded alpha and beta TCR counts were found to track tumor mutation counts.

MiXCR was run by TCRdb on the 5' RACE reads, yielding one entry per CDR3 protein. This sample yields approximately 18,000 distinct CDR3 sequences, of which 5% to 6% are seen a single time; approximately 10% belongs to the top ten. The sample's time point: sample taken at primary tumor resection. On this clonotype itself: Its antigen is unknown. As an off-target read in a library built for alpha chains, this beta chain has a frequency of little significance.

Trimming removed 6 bases at V and 7 bases at J, with 16 bases between. Germline V gene lookup returns CDR1 SGHRS and CDR2 YFSETQ. The CDR3 extends over 13 amino acids. The material was lung tumor tissue, obtained at surgery. This chain uses TRBV5-1 with TRBJ1-1; D is unclear. The sequence derives from a female donor with early-stage non-small cell lung cancer. The CDR3 reads CASNNATQGEAFF. The CDR3 DNA sequence: TGCGCCAGCAATAACGCCACACAAGGTGAAGCTTTCTTT.